This T cell receptor (beta chain) emerged from a study of Graves' ophthalmopathy and Graves' hyperthyroidism. As the template, RNA transcripts were used to amplify TCR beta CDR3 regions. Investigators did first-round RT-PCR with HTBI primers, then second-round multiplex PCR. TCRdb re-derived calls from the multiplex PCR reads in MiXCR, one entry per CDR3 protein. This table holds a few hundred thousand distinct CDR3 sequences, roughly a sixth found once. The PBMCs used were ones drawn from less than 12 ml of fresh peripheral blood. The CDR3 is 12 amino acids. V was clipped by 5 bases and J by 3 bases, with 7 bases between them. Germline V gene sequence: CDR1 MNHEY, CDR2 SVGEGT. This clonotype occurred many times.

V is TRBV6-2 or TRBV6-3 and J is TRBJ2-5, with D unclear. Material: peripheral blood. This TCR was recovered from an adult woman with stable Graves' hyperthyroidism. CDR3 sequence reads: CASSHPEETQYF. DNA of the CDR3: TGTGCCAGCAGTCACCCCGAAGAGACCCAGTACTTC.